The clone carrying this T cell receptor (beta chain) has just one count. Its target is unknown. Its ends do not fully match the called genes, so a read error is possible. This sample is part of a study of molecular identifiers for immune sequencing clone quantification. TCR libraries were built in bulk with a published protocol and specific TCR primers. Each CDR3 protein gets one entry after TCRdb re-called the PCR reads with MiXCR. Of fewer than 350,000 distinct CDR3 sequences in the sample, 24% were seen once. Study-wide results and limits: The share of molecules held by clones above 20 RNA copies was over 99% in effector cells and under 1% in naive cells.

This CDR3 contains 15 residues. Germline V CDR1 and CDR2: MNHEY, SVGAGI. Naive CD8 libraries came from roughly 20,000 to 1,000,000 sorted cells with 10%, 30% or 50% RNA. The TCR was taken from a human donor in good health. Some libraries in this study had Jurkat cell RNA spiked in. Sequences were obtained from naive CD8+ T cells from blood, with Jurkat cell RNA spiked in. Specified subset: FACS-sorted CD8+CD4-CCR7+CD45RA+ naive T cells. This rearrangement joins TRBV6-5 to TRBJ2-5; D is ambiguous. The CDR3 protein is CASGYSSGHQETQYF. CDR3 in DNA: TGTGCCAGCGGTTACTCGTCCGGGCACCAAGAGACCCAGTACTTC.